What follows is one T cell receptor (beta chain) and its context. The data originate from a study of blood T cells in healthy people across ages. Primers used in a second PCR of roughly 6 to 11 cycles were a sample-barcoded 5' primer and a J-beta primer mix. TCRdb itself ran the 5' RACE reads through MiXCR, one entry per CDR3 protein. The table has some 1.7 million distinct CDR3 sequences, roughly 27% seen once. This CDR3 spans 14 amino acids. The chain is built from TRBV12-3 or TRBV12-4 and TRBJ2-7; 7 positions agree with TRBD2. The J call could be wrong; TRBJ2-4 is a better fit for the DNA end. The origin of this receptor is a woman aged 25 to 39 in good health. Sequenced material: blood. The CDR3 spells CPNSLNWRGSIQYF. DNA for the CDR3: TGTCCCAACAGTTTAAATTGGCGGGGGAGCATTCAGTACTTC.